The 18 T cell receptor beta chains below were found in one sample sequenced in a study of CD8+ T cells in alopecia areata. Extracted RNA was reverse transcribed, and the resulting cDNA served as sequencing template. Some clones are missing from TCRdb's copy, which holds only in-frame ones; the method was immunoSEQ multiplex PCR. The sample contains under 300,000 clones, approximately 60% of which appear only once. Specified treatment: oral pan-JAK inhibitor, 5-10 mg twice daily. The sequencing here drew on CD4+ T cells sorted from blood, taken between weeks 51 and 54, from a patient treated with tofacitinib. The source of these receptors is a human donor with alopecia areata.

CDR3 loop: CASSVAGQSYEQYF. The CDR3 nucleotides are TGTGCCAGCAGCGTCGCGGGTCAGTCCTACGAGCAGTACTTC. This chain joins TRBV9 and TRBJ2-7; maybe TRBD2 (5 bases). V lost 2 bases and J 1 base, leaving 10 bases between the germline ends. The V gene's germline CDR1 is SGDLS and CDR2 YYNGEE. This CDR3 is 14 amino acids long.

The genes are TRBV7-9 and TRBJ1-1; 7 nucleotides line up with TRBD1. Germline loops: CDR1 SEHNR, CDR2 FQNEAQ (reference sequence). V lost 6 bases and J lost 1; bases outside the gene matches: 8. The CDR3 consists of 15 residues. Here the CDR3 DNA reads TGTGCCAGCAGTTTTACAACAGGGGAGAACACTGAAGCTTTCTTT. It is translated as CASSFTTGENTEAFF.

This chain links TRBV30 with TRBJ1-1; D uncertain. Germline assignment: CDR1 GTSNPN and CDR2 SVGIG (reference sequence). The CDR3 is 14 amino acids. Between the trimmed V and J ends, which lost 2 bases and 5 bases, there was a span of 15 bases. In DNA, the CDR3 is TGTGCCTGGAGTCCCATCGGGTCTCGGACTGAAGCTTTCTTT. Its protein product is CAWSPIGSRTEAFF.

The rearrangement uses TRBV29-1 and TRBJ2-1; D gene unclear. The CDR3 extends over 10 amino acids. Trimming cost V 7 bases and J 7 bases, with 8 bases left between them. From germline, CDR1 is SQVTM and CDR2 ANQGSEA. CDR3 in DNA: TGCAGCGGCGGAATAAATGAGCAGTTCTTC. As protein: CSGGINEQFF.

The chain uses TRBV5-6 and TRBJ2-1; TRBD2 agrees at 7 bases. V was clipped by 0 bases and J by 4 bases; unmatched bases: 7. Germline lookup yields CDR1 SGHDT and CDR2 YYEEEE. There are 16 residues in the CDR3. The CDR3 nucleotides read TGTGCCAGCAGCTTGGGAGCGGGGACCCGATACAATGAGCAGTTCTTC. The encoded protein is CASSLGAGTRYNEQFF.

In DNA, the CDR3 is TGCAGCGTTGAAGCGTTCAGAGAGCAGTACTTC. As protein: CSVEAFREQYF. The rearrangement uses TRBV29-1 and TRBJ2-7; D call uncertain. The CDR3 loop spans 11 amino acids. The germline gives CDR1 SQVTM, CDR2 ANQGSEA. V was clipped by 1 base and J by 7 bases, with 8 bases between them.

This clone was seen a handful of times. The rearrangement joins TRBV14 to TRBJ1-2; unclear D gene. Between the trimmed V and J ends, which lost 1 base and 6 bases, there was a span of 15 bases. Germline V gene lookup returns CDR1 SGHDN and CDR2 FVKESK. CDR3 length equals 15 residues. CDR3 sequence reads: CASSQAMALRDGYTF. The CDR3 nucleotides read TGTGCCAGCAGCCAAGCCATGGCCTTGAGGGATGGCTACACCTTC. Combining the CDR3 with reference TRBV14 and TRBJ1-2 gives the whole variable domain EAGVTQFPSHSVIEKGQTVTLRCDPISGHDNLYWYRRVMGKEIKFLLHFVKESKQDESGMPNNRFLAERTGGTYSTLKVQPAELEDSGVYFCASSQAMALRDGYTFGSGTRLTVV.

The genes are TRBV30 and TRBJ2-7; D perhaps matches TRBD2 (5 bases). CDR3 length equals 12 residues. The V gene's germline CDR1 is GTSNPN and CDR2 SVGIG (reference sequence). The germline V and J ends were trimmed by 4 bases and 4 bases, with 11 bases remaining between them. This CDR3 reads CAWKGGFYEQYF. For the CDR3, the DNA is TGTGCCTGGAAAGGAGGTTTTTACGAGCAGTACTTC.

The chain couples TRBV7-2 to TRBJ1-1; 8 positions agree with TRBD1. CDR1 is SGHTA, CDR2 FQGNSA, per germline. The CDR3 extends over 15 amino acids. Trimming cost V 2 bases and J 4 bases; bases outside gene matches: 6. CDR3 nucleotides: TGTGCCAGCAGCTTACTGGGACAGGTGAGCACTGAAGCTTTCTTT. Residues: CASSLLGQVSTEAFF.

The V and J genes are TRBV7-8 and TRBJ1-6; 7 bases agree with TRBD1. CDR1 is SGHVS, CDR2 FQNEAQ, per germline. The CDR3 sequence is 17 residues long. V shed 1 base and J 6 bases; nucleotides not matched to a gene: 9. CDR3: CASSLVGQTRFNSPLHF. In DNA, the CDR3 is TGTGCCAGCAGCTTAGTGGGACAGACTAGATTTAATTCACCCCTCCACTTT.

The chain couples TRBV4-2 to TRBJ1-1; 8 positions match TRBD1. The CDR3 has 14 amino acids. Germline values: CDR1 LGHNA, CDR2 YNFKEQ. The J segment lost 8 bases and the V segment lost 1 base, leaving 6 bases of the junction unmatched. CDR3 coding DNA: TGTGCCAGCAGCCAAGCGACAGGGGTTACAGAAGCTTTCTTT. Its protein is CASSQATGVTEAFF.

This clone was counted between two and nine times. V is TRBV4-2 and J is TRBJ1-1; no clear D. Trimming pared 1 base from V and 5 bases from J, leaving 8 bases between. This CDR3 is 13 amino acids long. The V gene's germline CDR1 is LGHNA and CDR2 YNFKEQ. CDR3 in amino acids: CASSQVLRTEAFF. CDR3 sequence (DNA): TGTGCCAGCAGCCAAGTTCTAAGAACTGAAGCTTTCTTT.

This clone has a handful of counts. V usage is TRBV7-2 and J usage is TRBJ1-5; the D gene is possibly TRBD1 (5 bases). CDR1 is SGHTA and CDR2 is FQGNSA in the germline V gene. This CDR3 spans 16 amino acids. Trimming took off 2 bases at V and 7 bases at J, with 18 bases between the two ends. The CDR3 nucleotides read TGTGCCAGCAGCTTATTCCGAGACCTTCGGGGCCAGCCCCAGCATTTT. This translates into CASSLFRDLRGQPQHF.

V is TRBV2 and J is TRBJ1-1; D ambiguous. CDR3 length: 14 amino acids. Between the trimmed V and J ends, which lost 5 bases and 7 bases, there was a span of 17 bases. The germline V gene has CDR1 SNHLY and CDR2 FYNNEI. The CDR3 DNA is TGTGCCAGCAGTAACCAACGAAGGGCCATTGAAGCTTTCTTT. It encodes CASSNQRRAIEAFF. Full variable domain (rest looked up from reference TRBV2 and TRBJ1-1): EPEVTQTPSHQVTQMGQEVILRCVPISNHLYFYWYRQILGQKVEFLVSFYNNEISEKSEIFDDQFSVERPDGSNFTLKIRSTKLEDSAMYFCASSNQRRAIEAFFGQGTRLTVV.

The V and J genes are TRBV27 and TRBJ1-5; 7 bases map to TRBD1. Germline assignment: CDR1 MNHEY and CDR2 SMNVEV (reference sequence). The length of the CDR3 is 18 residues. The trim removed 3 bases at V and 3 bases at J, leaving 14 bases unmatched. The CDR3 bases are TGTGCCAGCAGTTTTTTGGGTCCGACAGGGAACCTCAATCAGCCCCAGCATTTT. Translated: CASSFLGPTGNLNQPQHF.

The chain combines TRBV19 with TRBJ2-5, with a weak D call TRBD2 (6 bases). Trimming removed 6 bases from V and 2 bases from J, with 13 bases in between. The CDR3 extends over 14 amino acids. CDR1 and CDR2 from the germline V gene are LNHDA and SQIVND (reference sequence). The CDR3 DNA reads TGTGCCAGTAGGGGTCCGGCGGGGCAAGAGACCCAGTACTTC. Its protein product is CASRGPAGQETQYF. Variable domain in full (rest from reference TRBV19 and TRBJ2-5): DGGITQSPKYLFRKEGQNVTLSCEQNLNHDAMYWYRQDPGQGLRLIYYSQIVNDFQKGDIAEGYSVSREKKESFPLTVTSAQKNPTAFYLCASRGPAGQETQYFGPGTRLLVL.

The V gene is TRBV7-2, the J gene TRBJ2-5; D is uncertain. Germline-derived CDR1 and CDR2 are SGHTA and FQGNSA. Trimming cost V 11 bases and J 3 bases, with 19 bases left between them. The CDR3 totals 14 residues. The CDR3 sequence is CALSGGPIKETQYF. CDR3 coding DNA: TGTGCCTTGTCAGGTGGGCCGATCAAAGAGACCCAGTACTTC.

This clone has just a few counts. The chain recombines TRBV7-8 with TRBJ1-4, with D maybe TRBD1 (5 bases). The V end was cut by 4 bases, the J end by 7 bases, with 7 bases between. Germline V gives CDR1 SGHVS, CDR2 FQNEAQ. The CDR3 runs 12 residues. CDR3 protein: CASSSGREKLFF. Here the CDR3 DNA reads TGTGCCAGCAGCTCGGGACGTGAAAAACTGTTTTTT. The full variable domain, its missing parts supplied by reference TRBV7-8 and TRBJ1-4, is GAGVSQSPRYKVAKRGQDVALRCDPISGHVSLFWYQQALGQGPEFLTYFQNEAQLDKSGLPSDRFFAERPEGSVSTLKIQRTQQEDSAVYLCASSSGREKLFFGSGTQLSVL.